These T cell receptor beta chains were read from a single sample in a study of T cells in Graves' hyperthyroidism and ophthalmopathy. Each CDR3 protein is one row after TCRdb ran MiXCR on the multiplex PCR reads. The sample shows some 350,000 distinct CDR3 sequences, approximately 16% of them seen only once. The material sequenced was blood. The receptors here all came from a woman aged 55 to 70 with Graves' ophthalmopathy. The CDR3 runs from the conserved cysteine through the conserved F or W. A D gene is named only where the DNA matches it firmly. Only some rows state a clone size, as once, few, many or a class for expanded clones.

CDR3: CAISEPRAAGELFF
DNA: TGTGCCATCAGTGAGCCGAGGGCGGCCGGGGAGCTGTTTTTT
D: -
V: TRBV10-3
size: many
J: TRBJ2-2

CDR3: CASSFSLAGFSYEQYF
DNA: TGTGCCAGCAGCTTTTCCCTAGCGGGGTTCTCCTACGAGCAGTACTTC
D: TRBD2
V: TRBV11-2
size: -
J: TRBJ2-7

CDR3: CASSPSDRSPLHF
DNA: TGTGCCAGCAGCCCGTCAGATCGTTCACCCCTCCACTTT
D: -
V: TRBV7-3
size: -
J: TRBJ1-6

CDR3: CASSYGAEPQHF
DNA: TGTGCCAGTAGTTACGGGGCCGAGCCCCAGCATTTT
D: -
V: TRBV19
size: few
J: TRBJ1-5

CDR3: CSARVLNSYNEQFF
DNA: TGCAGTGCTAGAGTACTGAACTCCTACAATGAGCAGTTCTTC
D: -
V: TRBV20-1
size: many
J: TRBJ2-1

CDR3: CSVQDRGAYTF
DNA: TGCAGCGTACAAGACAGGGGTGCCTACACCTTC
D: TRBD1
V: TRBV29-1
size: few
J: TRBJ1-2

CDR3: CASSPVSPGELFF
DNA: TGCGCCAGCAGTCCCGTTTCACCCGGGGAGCTGTTTTTT
D: -
V: TRBV10-2
size: once
J: TRBJ2-2

CDR3: CSARGWTGGTDTQYF
DNA: TGCAGTGCTAGAGGCTGGACAGGAGGCACAGATACGCAGTATTTT
D: TRBD1
V: TRBV20-1
size: many
J: TRBJ2-3

CDR3: CSVGTGVSGANVLTF
DNA: TGCAGCGTTGGGACAGGGGTATCTGGGGCCAACGTCCTGACTTTC
D: TRBD1
V: TRBV29-1
size: few
J: TRBJ2-6

CDR3: CASGLVSTSGLPNEQFF
DNA: TGTGCTAGTGGTTTGGTTTCGACTAGCGGGTTACCCAATGAGCAGTTCTTC
D: TRBD2
V: TRBV12-5
size: -
J: TRBJ2-1

CDR3: CASSGLAGGNYEQYF
DNA: TGCGCCAGCAGTGGACTAGCGGGGGGAAACTACGAGCAGTACTTC
D: TRBD2
V: TRBV5-1
size: -
J: TRBJ2-7

CDR3: CASSGTGFEGYTF
DNA: TGTGCCAGCAGCGGGACAGGGTTTGAGGGCTACACCTTC
D: TRBD1
V: TRBV2
size: -
J: TRBJ1-2

CDR3: CSAKTGVLDTQYF
DNA: TGCAGTGCTAAGACAGGGGTGTTAGATACGCAGTATTTT
D: TRBD1
V: TRBV20-1
size: -
J: TRBJ2-3

CDR3: CASSRRGLSYEQYF
DNA: TGTGCCAGCAGCCGCCGCGGACTTTCCTACGAGCAGTACTTC
D: -
V: TRBV3-1
size: many
J: TRBJ2-7

CDR3: CASSFPRGAQHF
DNA: TGTGCCAGCAGTTTTCCCCGCGGGGCCCAGCATTTT
D: -
V: TRBV28
size: few
J: TRBJ1-5

CDR3: CASSIRPGYGELFF
DNA: TGCGCCAGCAGCATCCGACCAGGGTACGGGGAGCTGTTTTTT
D: -
V: TRBV5-1
size: many
J: TRBJ2-2

CDR3: CASSHAYRTSGSNEQFF
DNA: TGCGCCAGCAGCCATGCTTACCGGACTAGCGGGAGCAATGAGCAGTTCTTC
D: TRBD2
V: TRBV5-1
size: many
J: TRBJ2-1

CDR3: CASSFQGANTEAFF
DNA: TGTGCCAGCAGTTTTCAGGGTGCGAACACTGAAGCTTTCTTT
D: -
V: TRBV27
size: many
J: TRBJ1-1

CDR3: CSATGTSGNNEQFF
DNA: TGCAGTGCCACCGGGACTAGCGGCAACAATGAGCAGTTCTTC
D: TRBD2
V: TRBV20-1
size: many
J: TRBJ2-1

CDR3: CASSQVENEQFF
DNA: TGTGCCAGCAGCCAAGTCGAAAATGAGCAGTTCTTC
D: -
V: TRBV3-1
size: many
J: TRBJ2-1

CDR3: CSAREVAGGYNEQFF
DNA: TGCAGTGCTAGAGAAGTAGCGGGAGGCTACAATGAGCAGTTCTTC
D: TRBD2
V: TRBV20-1
size: -
J: TRBJ2-1

CDR3: CASSQGNSETQYF
DNA: TGTGCCAGTAGCCAGGGGAACAGCGAGACCCAGTACTTC
D: -
V: TRBV19
size: few
J: TRBJ2-5

CDR3: CASSLVGATEAFF
DNA: TGCGCCAGCAGCTTGGTGGGGGCGACTGAAGCTTTCTTT
D: -
V: TRBV5-1
size: many
J: TRBJ1-1

CDR3: CASSLRGTVSGRAYNEQFF
DNA: TGTGCCAGCAGCTTAAGGGGGACGGTTAGCGGGAGGGCATACAATGAGCAGTTCTTC
D: TRBD2
V: TRBV7-8
size: many
J: TRBJ2-1

CDR3: CAWRSGSGADNEQFF
DNA: TGTGCCTGGAGGTCTGGTAGCGGGGCCGACAATGAGCAGTTCTTC
D: TRBD2
V: TRBV30
size: many
J: TRBJ2-1

CDR3: CASSAGLAGGWGGSCEQYF
DNA: TGTGCCAGCAGCGCCGGACTAGCGGGAGGTTGGGGGGGCTCCTGCGAGCAGTACTTC
D: TRBD2
V: TRBV9
size: -
J: TRBJ2-7

CDR3: CASSSLSRQKSSYEQYF
DNA: TGTGCCAGCAGTTCCCTCTCGCGACAGAAAAGCTCCTACGAGCAGTACTTC
D: -
V: TRBV28
size: many
J: TRBJ2-7

CDR3: CASSLPLAGVEQFF
DNA: TGTGCCAGCAGCTTACCTCTAGCGGGAGTTGAGCAGTTCTTC
D: TRBD2
V: TRBV7-2
size: many
J: TRBJ2-1

CDR3: CASSPSGERWTGELFF
DNA: TGTGCCAGCAGCCCCTCAGGGGAGAGATGGACCGGGGAGCTGTTTTTT
D: -
V: TRBV2
size: few
J: TRBJ2-2

CDR3: CAWSPRRGDTEAFF
DNA: TGTGCCTGGAGCCCCCGCAGGGGGGACACTGAAGCTTTCTTT
D: TRBD1
V: TRBV30
size: many
J: TRBJ1-1